The entry below describes one T cell receptor beta chain. Its target is unknown. The repertoire was sequenced with immunoSEQ multiplex PCR; TCRdb's copy has only in-frame clones and lacks some. The data hold roughly 150,000 clones, with around 90% observed a single time. These data originate in a study of T cell responses to AZD1222 COVID-19 vaccine. Across the study: Second-dose intervals near 4 or 12 weeks were combined. Study-wide points: Clonal diversity was possibly underestimated, and the donors were mostly white British, with more females. Sampled repertoires all dated from after the peak T cell response.

Trimming removed 0 bases at V and 5 bases at J, with 14 bases between. CDR1 is SGHRS and CDR2 is YFSETQ in the germline V gene. The CDR3 runs to 15 residues. This clonotype was sampled from an adult in good health. This specimen was peripheral blood, taken on day 0 of AZD1222 vaccination. V gene TRBV5-1 combines with J gene TRBJ1-2; possibly TRBD1 for D (6 bases). The CDR3 bases are TGCGCCAGCAGCTTGGGACAGGCGAAAGTATATGGCTACACCTTC. Its protein is CASSLGQAKVYGYTF.